Listed here are 18 T cell receptor beta chains from one sample, sequenced in a study of metastatic and nonmetastatic thyroid tumors. Thyroid surgery was preceded by no treatment in any patient. TCRdb reprocessed the PCR reads via MiXCR. This repertoire shows tens of thousands of clones, roughly a sixth found once; its top ten account for 5% to 8%. The sequencing sample was made of blood. These receptors all come from a male donor with papillary thyroid cancer or a benign thyroid nodule (not recorded which). Some clones in this sample may be carry-over from other donors' samples.

The genes are TRBV5-1 and TRBJ1-2; D is uncertain. The CDR3 contains 13 residues. Trimming stripped 1 base from V and 8 bases from J, with 12 bases between. The germline V gene encodes CDR1 SGHRS and CDR2 YFSETQ. The CDR3 region has the DNA TGCGCCAGCAGCTTGTTTCCCCAATGCGGCTACACCTTC. Protein: CASSLFPQCGYTF.

This clone was found many times. The chain joins TRBV14 to TRBJ1-1; D is ambiguous. The CDR3 length is 16 residues. CDR1 is SGHDN, CDR2 FVKESK, per germline. V was cut by 2 bases and J by 4 bases, with 17 bases left in between. The CDR3 here is CASSQRWVGALTEAFF. As DNA, the CDR3 is TGTGCCAGCAGCCAACGGTGGGTCGGCGCCCTCACTGAAGCTTTCTTT.

This clone was observed at least ten times. The V gene is TRBV12-3 or TRBV12-4, the J gene TRBJ2-3; D not certain. CDR3 length: 14 residues. The germline V and J ends were trimmed by 2 bases and 1 base, with 7 bases remaining between them. The CDR3 loop is CASSLISGTDTQYF. The CDR3 DNA is TGTGCCAGCAGTTTAATATCTGGCACAGATACGCAGTATTTT.

The rearrangement uses TRBV27 and TRBJ1-3, with D possibly being TRBD1 (6 bases). V shed 6 bases and J shed 4 bases, with 13 bases lying between them. CDR1 and CDR2 (germline): MNHEY, SMNVEV (reference sequence). The CDR3 contains 14 residues. Here the CDR3 DNA reads TGTGCCAGCAGCAGATCGGACAGAGGAAACACCATATATTTT. Its protein is CASSRSDRGNTIYF.

In its sample, this clone was seen many times. The V gene is TRBV4-2, the J gene TRBJ1-2, with D maybe TRBD1 (5 bases). This CDR3 contains 13 residues. The V gene's germline CDR1 is LGHNA and CDR2 YNFKEQ. Trimming pared 2 bases from V and 7 bases from J, leaving 11 bases between. DNA for the CDR3: TGTGCCAGCAGCCAACTGAGGGGCAGTGGCTACACCTTC. It translates to CASSQLRGSGYTF.

About this clone itself: At one end the junction does not follow the germline gene, possibly because of a read error. The chain uses TRBV7-2 and TRBJ2-2, with TRBD2 identical over 7 bases. Germline V gives CDR1 SGHTA, CDR2 FQGNSA. CDR3 length equals 15 residues. The chain's CDR3 is CASSVAGPGTGELFF. CDR3 nucleotide sequence: TGTGCCAGCAGCGTAGCGGGTCCGGGCACCGGGGAGCTGTTTTTT.

This clone was seen a few times. The chain joins TRBV10-1 to TRBJ2-7, with TRBD1 identical over 10 bases. From germline, CDR1 is WNHNN and CDR2 SYGVQD (reference sequence). V trimming: 3 bases; J trimming: 0 bases; junction bases outside the gene matches: 2. The CDR3 is made up of 15 amino acids. CDR3 sequence reads: CASSERTGGSYEQYF. The CDR3 DNA reads TGCGCCAGCAGTGAAAGGACAGGGGGCTCCTACGAGCAGTACTTC.

This clone was recorded at least ten times. This chain joins TRBV20-1 and TRBJ1-1; D is unclear. V dropped 0 bases and J dropped 3 bases, with 8 bases sitting between them. The germline CDR1 and CDR2 sequences are DFQATT and SNEGSKA (reference sequence). The CDR3 totals 13 residues. The CDR3, as DNA: TGCAGTGCTAGAGATGTAGAAGACACTGAAGCTTTCTTT. Its protein product is CSARDVEDTEAFF.

This clone was observed many times. This chain connects TRBV6-6 to TRBJ2-5, with D tentatively TRBD1 (6 bases). V was clipped by 2 bases and J by 4 bases, with 17 bases between them. Germline V gene data show CDR1 as MNHNY and CDR2 as SVGAGI (reference sequence). This CDR3 region has 16 residues. The CDR3 DNA is TGTGCCAGCAGTTACAGATCCAAGGGGGACGGAGAGACCCAGTACTTC. This sequence encodes CASSYRSKGDGETQYF.

The table lists this clone with many counts. The chain is built from TRBV19 and TRBJ1-4; weak D call: TRBD1 (5 bases). Germline V CDR1 and CDR2: LNHDA, SQIVND (reference sequence). The V end was cut by 1 base, the J end by 8 bases, with 23 bases between. The CDR3 loop spans 18 amino acids. CDR3 sequence reads: CASSIGGGISSFEEKLFF. CDR3 coding DNA: TGTGCCAGTAGTATAGGGGGGGGGATTTCTTCCTTCGAGGAAAAACTGTTTTTT.

This clone has just one count. V and J are TRBV20-1 and TRBJ2-3; TRBD2 aligns across 7 bases. The CDR3 sequence is 16 residues long. Looked up from germline, CDR1 is DFQATT and CDR2 is SNEGSKA (reference sequence). V was pared by 6 bases and J by 1 base, with 13 bases of the junction left unmatched. This CDR3 reads CSAPPSGGRRTDTQYF. The CDR3 bases are TGCAGTGCGCCGCCTAGCGGTGGGAGGCGCACAGATACGCAGTATTTT.

V is TRBV27 and J is TRBJ1-4; the D is unclear. V lost 4 bases to trimming and J lost 5 bases, with 5 bases between them. The CDR3 runs 12 residues. Germline V lookup: CDR1 MNHEY, CDR2 SMNVEV (reference sequence). The CDR3 bases are TGTGCCAGCAGTTATCAAAATGAAAAACTGTTTTTT. Translating gives CASSYQNEKLFF. Combining the CDR3 with reference TRBV27 and TRBJ1-4 gives the whole variable domain EAQVTQNPRYLITVTGKKLTVTCSQNMNHEYMSWYRQDPGLGLRQIYYSMNVEVTDKGDVPEGYKVSRKEKRNFPLILESPSPNQTSLYFCASSYQNEKLFFGSGTQLSVL.

The V and J genes are TRBV6-1 and TRBJ1-2; 9 bases agree with TRBD1. Germline V gives CDR1 MNHNS, CDR2 SASEGT. The CDR3 consists of 16 residues. Unmatched junction bases numbered 9, after V lost 5 bases and J lost 2 bases. CDR3 protein: CASSPVTGTGNYGYTF. CDR3 coding DNA: TGTGCCAGCAGTCCAGTGACCGGGACAGGGAACTATGGCTACACCTTC.

There are many counts of this clone. The chain has TRBV6-2 or TRBV6-3 and TRBJ2-4, with D hard to call. CDR3 length: 13 amino acids. The V gene lost 6 bases and the J gene lost 6 bases, with 12 bases spanning the gap. From germline, CDR1 is MNHEY and CDR2 SVGEGT. The DNA of the CDR3 is TGTGCCAGCAGAGTTGCGGAGCGAAACATTCAGTACTTC. Protein: CASRVAERNIQYF.

This clone has a count of ten or more. Its ends do not fully match the called genes, so a read error is possible. Other nucleotide sequences in the sample specify the same CDR3. The chain recombines TRBV11-1 with TRBJ2-2, with D possibly matching TRBD1 (6 bases). The CDR3 is made up of 16 amino acids. The germline V gene has CDR1 SGHAT and CDR2 FQDESV (reference sequence). In nucleotides, the CDR3 is TGTGCCAGCAGCTTTTCAGGGGAAGGGAACACCGGGGAGCTGTTCTTT. Its translation: CASSFSGEGNTGELFF.

J is TRBJ2-1 and V is TRBV6-1; D gene uncertain. V gave up 3 bases and J gave up 7 bases, with 13 bases separating them. Germline V CDR1 and CDR2: MNHNS, SASEGT. The CDR3 is 14 amino acids. The CDR3 region is CASSDKSAGNEQFF. CDR3 nucleotides: TGTGCCAGCAGTGATAAGTCGGCCGGGAATGAGCAGTTCTTC.

The table lists this clone with many counts. V and J are TRBV6-4 and TRBJ2-1; D gene uncertain. The germline V gene encodes CDR1 MRHNA and CDR2 SNTAGT. The CDR3 is 14 residues long. Trimming cost V 3 bases and J 8 bases, with 14 bases left between them. This chain's CDR3 is CASSESSIADEQFF. As DNA, the CDR3 is TGTGCCAGCAGTGAATCTTCGATCGCCGATGAGCAGTTCTTC.

There are many counts of this clone. The genes are TRBV7-9 and TRBJ1-4, with no clear D. The CDR3 extends over 14 amino acids. Trimming pared 1 base from V and 6 bases from J, leaving 9 bases between. Germline CDR1 is SEHNR and CDR2 is FQNEAQ (reference sequence). The DNA for the CDR3 is TGTGCCAGCAGCTTAGTTGGGCCGGATGAAAAACTGTTTTTT. As protein: CASSLVGPDEKLFF.